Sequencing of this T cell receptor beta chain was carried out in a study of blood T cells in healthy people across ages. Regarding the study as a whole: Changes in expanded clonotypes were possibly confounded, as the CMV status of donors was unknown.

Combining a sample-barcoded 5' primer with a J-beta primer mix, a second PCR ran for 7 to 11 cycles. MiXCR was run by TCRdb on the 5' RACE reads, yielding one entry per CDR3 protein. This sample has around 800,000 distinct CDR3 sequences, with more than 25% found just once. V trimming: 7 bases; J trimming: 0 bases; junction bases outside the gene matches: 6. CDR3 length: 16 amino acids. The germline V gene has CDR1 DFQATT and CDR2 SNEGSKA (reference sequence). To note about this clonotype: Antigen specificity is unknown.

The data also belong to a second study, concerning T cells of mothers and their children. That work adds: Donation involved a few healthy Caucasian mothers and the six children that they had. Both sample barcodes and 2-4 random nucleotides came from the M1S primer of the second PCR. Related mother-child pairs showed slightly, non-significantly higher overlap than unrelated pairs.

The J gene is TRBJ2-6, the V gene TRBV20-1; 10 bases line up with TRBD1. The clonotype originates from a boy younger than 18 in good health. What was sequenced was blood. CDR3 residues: CSVLGQGNSGANVLTF. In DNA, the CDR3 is TGCAGTGTTCTGGGACAGGGGAACTCTGGGGCCAACGTCCTGACTTTC.